Listed below are T cell receptor beta chains from one sample, sequenced in a study of blood T cell repertoires in COVID-19. The repertoire was sequenced with immunoSEQ multiplex PCR; TCRdb's copy has only in-frame clones and lacks some. The data hold roughly 53,000 clones, with approximately 91% observed a single time. Sequenced: peripheral blood. All receptors derive from a human donor in a cohort sampled during active COVID-19. CDR3s include the opening cysteine and the closing phenylalanine or tryptophan. The D gene is left open where the match is weak. Clone size is not always given. Where it is, it says once, few, many or a class for expanded clones.

length: 14
D: .
size: .
J: TRBJ1-3
V: TRBV5-1
CDR3: CASSLAGHGNTIYF
DNA: TGCGCCAGCAGCTTGGCAGGTCATGGAAACACCATATATTTT

length: 12
D: TRBD1
size: .
J: TRBJ1-1
V: TRBV4-1
CDR3: CASSQKGQQAFF
DNA: TGCGCCAGCAGCCAAAAGGGACAGCAAGCTTTCTTT

length: 16
D: TRBD2
size: .
J: TRBJ2-3
V: TRBV6-2/TRBV6-3
CDR3: CASSSAWDYSTDTQYF
DNA: TGTGCCAGCAGTTCAGCTTGGGACTATAGCACAGATACGCAGTATTTT

length: 13
D: .
size: .
J: TRBJ1-4
V: TRBV5-6
CDR3: CASSLTDRKKLFF
DNA: TGTGCCAGCAGCCTGACCGACAGGAAAAAGCTGTTTTTT

length: 16
D: TRBD1
size: .
J: TRBJ1-5
V: TRBV24-1
CDR3: CATSGSTGSWNQPQHF
DNA: TGTGCCACCAGTGGCTCGACAGGGAGTTGGAATCAGCCCCAGCATTTT

length: 16
D: TRBD2
size: once
J: TRBJ2-3
V: TRBV11-2
CDR3: CASRSRGLAGGDTQYF
DNA: TGTGCCAGCAGATCACGGGGACTAGCGGGAGGAGATACGCAGTATTTT

length: 12
D: TRBD1
size: .
J: TRBJ1-2
V: TRBV2
CDR3: CAGRDRTMGYTF
DNA: TGTGCCGGAAGGGACAGGACGATGGGCTACACCTTC

length: 16
D: .
size: .
J: TRBJ2-7
V: TRBV6-6
CDR3: CASSYSISGSSYEQYF
DNA: TGTGCCAGCAGTTACTCGATTTCGGGGAGCTCCTACGAGCAGTACTTC

length: 14
D: .
size: .
J: TRBJ1-5
V: TRBV10-2
CDR3: CASSDGEDNQPQHF
DNA: TGCGCCAGCAGTGATGGGGAGGACAATCAGCCCCAGCATTTT

length: 17
D: TRBD1
size: .
J: TRBJ2-2
V: TRBV5-6
CDR3: CASSLLGTGINAGELFF
DNA: TGTGCCAGCAGCTTGTTGGGGACAGGTATTAATGCCGGGGAGCTGTTTTTT

length: 14
D: TRBD1
size: .
J: TRBJ1-1
V: TRBV19
CDR3: CASSATGGIAEAFF
DNA: TGTGCCAGTAGTGCGACAGGGGGTATCGCTGAAGCTTTCTTT

length: 13
D: TRBD1
size: .
J: TRBJ2-5
V: TRBV28
CDR3: CASSRGQVETQYF
DNA: TGTGCCAGCAGCCGTGGACAGGTGGAGACCCAGTACTTC

length: 16
D: TRBD1
size: .
J: TRBJ1-2
V: TRBV10-3
CDR3: CAISLGQALLKGGYTF
DNA: TGTGCCATCAGTTTGGGACAGGCTCTTTTGAAGGGTGGCTACACCTTC

length: 14
D: TRBD1
size: .
J: TRBJ2-1
V: TRBV19
CDR3: CASGGQGVPDEQFF
DNA: TGTGCCAGTGGTGGACAGGGGGTTCCCGATGAGCAGTTCTTC

length: 15
D: TRBD1
size: .
J: TRBJ1-4
V: TRBV19
CDR3: CASRTGTGAAGKLFF
DNA: TGTGCCAGTAGAACCGGGACAGGGGCGGCGGGAAAACTGTTTTTT

length: 14
D: TRBD1
size: .
J: TRBJ2-5
V: TRBV10-3
CDR3: CAISAGGNQETQYF
DNA: TGTGCCATCAGTGCAGGGGGCAACCAAGAGACCCAGTACTTC

length: 15
D: TRBD2
size: .
J: TRBJ2-2
V: TRBV10-3
CDR3: CAISSRGGGTGELFF
DNA: TGTGCCATCAGTTCGAGGGGCGGGGGCACCGGGGAGCTGTTTTTT

length: 15
D: .
size: .
J: TRBJ2-5
V: TRBV7-2
CDR3: CASSLMGGREETQYF
DNA: TGTGCCAGCAGCTTAATGGGGGGGCGGGAAGAGACCCAGTACTTC

length: 15
D: TRBD1
size: .
J: TRBJ2-2
V: TRBV7-9
CDR3: CASSPDRANTGELFF
DNA: TGTGCCAGCAGCCCCGACAGGGCTAACACCGGGGAGCTGTTTTTT

length: 15
D: TRBD2
size: once
J: TRBJ2-5
V: TRBV7-3
CDR3: CASSPVGGRGETQYF
DNA: TGTGCCAGCAGCCCTGTGGGGGGGAGAGGAGAGACCCAGTACTTC

length: 15
D: TRBD1
size: .
J: TRBJ2-3
V: TRBV18
CDR3: CASSRDRESTDTQYF
DNA: TGTGCCAGCTCACGGGACAGGGAGAGCACAGATACGCAGTATTTT

length: 15
D: TRBD2
size: .
J: TRBJ2-7
V: TRBV7-2
CDR3: CASSQRSGTIYEQYF
DNA: TGTGCCAGCAGCCAAAGATCCGGGACTATCTACGAGCAGTACTTC